This TCR beta chain is drawn from a study of blood T cell repertoires in COVID-19 (dated by TCRdb to the early 2020s). In terms of the full investigation: Samples from collaborators originated in the United States, Italy and Spain and spanned both the acute and convalescent phases of COVID-19. Subjects who had been exposed to COVID-19, were actively infected with it, or had recovered from it provided the deeply sampled blood TCRbeta repertoires that made up the dataset. Where available, HLA class I and class II types were obtained from metadata supplied by the sample provider rather than from assay-based typing. A freely available public database, intended as a resource for researchers studying the immune response to SARS-CoV-2, is where the repertoires were released. The samples were drawn from two sources: the first 160 participants of the ongoing ImmuneRACE study, and 1,254 subjects contributed by 6 global collaborators. Nearly every sample came with metadata listing a de-identified subject ID, COVID-19 status, age in years and sex. The prospective study material was composed of cDNA or gDNA derived from T cells, B-cell-depleted T cells, or PBMCs. Overall study outcomes, separate from this receptor: How much clinical and demographic metadata was included differed by source and by participant, and the metadata was provided uncurated.

TCRbeta CDR3 regions were amplified from genomic DNA by means of the immunoSEQ Assay, a bias-controlled multiplex PCR. The authors' pipeline ran thus. The number of nucleated cells in each sample was estimated from the amplification of reference gene primers within the assay. To quantify the absolute abundance of each unique TCRbeta CDR3 rearrangement, sequence reads were collapsed and filtered. For each sample, productive Simpson clonality was calculated as the square root of Simpson's diversity index over productive rearrangements. Here the immuneACCESS table is served through TCRdb, limited to in-frame sequences with V and J called. Missing clones are a known gap in these copies; in checked studies unresolved V genes cover under half, and the rest lacks a known reason. Clone size and the V and J calls come from that table; the DNA yielded D and trimming. The sample has 380,000 or so clones on record, roughly 90% of them singletons. The ten largest account for around 0.95% of the sample.

Including the terminal cysteine and phenylalanine, the CDR3 comprises 16 residues. The entry retains the CDR3 DNA only, 48 bases that are in frame from base 1. The germline V gene (reference sequence) yields SGHKS for CDR1 and YYEKEE for CDR2. The junction shows trimming of 4 bases on V and 0 bases on J, and the gene matches do not reach 8 bases of it. Participants in the prospective study were aged roughly 18 to 89 years, lived in approximately 26 United States geographic areas, and enrolled through a virtual design. Cohort assignment in the prospective study relied on participant-reported clinical history from a screening survey and a study questionnaire. In the prospective study, mobile phlebotomists collected whole blood, serum and a nasopharyngeal or oropharyngeal swab from each participant. Participants in the prospective study had the option to provide additional blood draws and questionnaires over a 2-month period. Before DNA extraction, blood samples from the prospective study were shipped at room temperature or frozen.

Note on this clone: What this receptor recognizes is not known. No much larger clone is present one base from it, and per-base qualities are unavailable.

The source material was PBMCs or T cells enriched from blood (not recorded which). This receptor was identified in a woman in her 30s with acute COVID-19. The V and J segments used are TRBV5-5 and TRBJ1-1; TRBD1 aligns with 8 central bases. The base sequence is TGTGCCAGCAGCCTAGACCCGACAGGGGTGAACACTGAAGCTTTCTTT. This is translated as CASSLDPTGVNTEAFF.